The 5 T cell receptor beta chains in this list originate from one sample, sequenced in a study of blood T cells in healthy people across ages. Together with a sample-barcoded 5' primer, a J-beta primer mix was included in a second PCR lasting about 7 to 11 cycles. TCRdb reprocessed the 5' RACE reads with MiXCR, giving one entry per CDR3 protein. The sample consists of about 1.4 million distinct CDR3 sequences, around 59% of them appearing once. The material sequenced was blood. The receptors originated from a young man in good health.

Worth noting for this clonotype: One end of the junction is discordant with germline, which a read error may explain. V usage is TRBV29-1 and J usage is TRBJ2-7; tentative D call: TRBD1 (5 bases). Per the germline V gene, CDR1 is SQVTM and CDR2 is ANQGSEA. The length of the CDR3 is 13 residues. CDR3: CSVRWTRSYEQYF. The DNA of the CDR3 is TGCAGCGTCCGATGGACAAGATCCTACGAGCAGTACTTT.

This chain uses TRBV3-1 with TRBJ2-7; D may be TRBD1 or TRBD2 (5 bases each). Germline lookup yields CDR1 LGHDT and CDR2 YNNKEL (reference sequence). Trimming stripped 4 bases from V and 5 bases from J, with 15 bases between. The CDR3 totals 14 residues. CDR3 in amino acids: CASSRTGTAHEQYF. The CDR3 DNA follows: TGTGCCAGCAGCCGAACCGGGACCGCTCACGAGCAGTACTTC.

The genes are TRBV4-3 and TRBJ2-2; D is possibly TRBD1 (6 bases). With 0 bases removed from V and 0 bases from J, the gap between germline ends came to 11 bases. Germline lookup yields CDR1 LGHNA and CDR2 YSLEER. The CDR3 length is 17 residues. The CDR3 loop is CASSQEYRAANTGELFF. The CDR3 DNA sequence: TGCGCCAGCAGCCAAGAATACAGGGCGGCGAACACCGGGGAGCTGTTTTTT.

This clonotype was detected ten times or more. The J gene is TRBJ2-1, the V gene TRBV2, with D possibly TRBD2 on 5 matching bases. Between the trimmed V and J ends, which lost 6 bases and 2 bases, there was a span of 8 bases. Germline V gene sequence: CDR1 SNHLY, CDR2 FYNNEI. This CDR3 spans 13 amino acids. The DNA for the CDR3 is TGTGCCAGCAGCGGGATTGCCTACAATGAGCAGTTCTTC. Translation: CASSGIAYNEQFF.

The CDR3 DNA reads as TGTGCCAGCAGCTCCCGACAGGGGGCTGGCTACACCTTC. It specifies CASSSRQGAGYTF. V and J are TRBV7-9 and TRBJ1-2; TRBD1 matches 10 bases. CDR1 is SEHNR, CDR2 FQNEAQ, per germline (reference sequence). V shed 4 bases and J 7 bases; nucleotides not matched to a gene: 3. The CDR3 loop spans 13 amino acids.